This T cell receptor beta chain came from a study of OX40 agonist ivuxolimab in advanced cancers. Deletions cut 10 bases from V and 4 bases from J, with 17 bases between. CDR3 length: 13 amino acids. Germline V lookup: CDR1 MNHNS, CDR2 SASEGT. This table comes from immunoSEQ multiplex PCR, and its TCRdb copy is limited to in-frame clones, with some not included. Of 15,000 to 20,000 clones in the sample, 86% were seen once. This chain joins TRBV6-1 and TRBJ2-7; tentatively, D is TRBD1 or TRBD2 (5 bases each). Specimen: CD4+ or CD8+ T cells sorted from blood, collected in a trial of the OX40 agonist ivuxolimab. This TCR was sampled from an adult with an advanced solid tumor such as melanoma, head and neck, liver or kidney cancer. The CDR3 loop reads CATGAGGDYEQYF. The CDR3 DNA sequence: TGTGCCACCGGGGCGGGTGGGGATTACGAGCAGTACTTC.